These T cell receptor beta chains were read from a single sample in a study of cytomegalovirus exposure and HLA in healthy donors. The data were produced by immunoSEQ multiplex PCR, yet TCRdb's version contains in-frame clones alone and is incomplete. The sample records more than 200,000 clones, 85% to 90% being singletons. Sequenced input: PBMCs. These receptors came from a human donor in good health. CDR3s include the opening cysteine and the closing phenylalanine or tryptophan. A D gene is named only where the DNA matches it firmly. Clone size is shown for a subset of rows, as once, few, many or a class of expanded clone.

abundance	d_gene	v_gene	j_gene	CDR3aa	CDR3nt
.	TRBD1	TRBV28	TRBJ2-3	CASSLIQFPGQGTQYF	TGTGCCAGCAGTTTAATTCAATTCCCCGGACAGGGTACGCAGTATTTT
.	.	TRBV2	TRBJ2-1	CTSRLYNEQFF	TGTACCTCGAGGCTTTACAATGAGCAGTTCTTC
.	.	TRBV4-1	TRBJ1-5	CASSRVQGDSNQPQHF	TGCGCCAGCAGCCGCGTACAGGGCGATAGCAATCAGCCCCAGCATTTT
.	.	TRBV7-9	TRBJ2-7	CATQSQGYEQYF	TGTGCCACCCAGAGTCAGGGGTACGAGCAGTACTTC
.	TRBD2	TRBV7-3	TRBJ2-1	CASGLRSGLGVNEQFF	TGTGCCAGCGGACTAAGATCGGGACTAGGTGTCAATGAGCAGTTCTTC
.	.	TRBV4-1	TRBJ2-7	CASSQAWGAYEQYF	TGCGCCAGCAGCCAAGCCTGGGGGGCCTACGAGCAGTACTTC
.	TRBD2	TRBV4-3	TRBJ2-2	CASSQALAGGPTGELFF	TGCGCCAGCAGCCAAGCACTAGCGGGAGGGCCGACCGGGGAGCTGTTTTTT
.	TRBD2	TRBV4-3	TRBJ2-1	CASSQATTSGRVWDNEQFF	TGCGCCAGCAGCCAAGCTACGACTAGCGGGAGGGTTTGGGACAATGAGCAGTTCTTC
.	.	TRBV5-1	TRBJ2-7	CASSSGQFEQYF	TGCGCCAGCAGCTCAGGACAATTTGAGCAGTACTTC
.	TRBD1	TRBV6-4	TRBJ2-2	CASSDSPGTGDGELFF	TGTGCCAGCAGTGATTCGCCCGGGACAGGGGACGGGGAGCTGTTTTTT
.	.	TRBV4-3	TRBJ2-7	CASSQGPGLTLYEQYF	TGCGCCAGCAGCCAAGGCCCGGGACTCACCCTCTACGAGCAGTACTTC
.	TRBD1	TRBV5-1	TRBJ2-2	CASSLGTGGDRTGELVF	TGCGCCAGCAGCTTGGGAACAGGGGGAGATAGAACCGGGGAGCTGGTTTTT
.	TRBD2	TRBV5-1	TRBJ2-5	CASSLTPRGGQETQYF	TGCGCCAGCAGCTTGACTCCCCGGGGGGGGCAAGAGACCCAGTACTTC
.	.	TRBV7-2	TRBJ1-1	CASSLQGGTEAFF	TGTGCCAGCAGCTTACAAGGGGGCACTGAAGCTTTCTTT
.	TRBD1	TRBV29-1	TRBJ2-7	CSALTGGGEQYF	TGCAGCGCTCTGACAGGGGGCGGCGAGCAGTACTTC
.	.	TRBV30	TRBJ2-5	CAWTNFAIGETQYF	TGTGCCTGGACAAACTTCGCGATCGGGGAGACCCAGTACTTC
.	.	TRBV19	TRBJ1-1	CASSKVGYTEAFF	TGTGCCAGTAGCAAAGTCGGGTACACTGAAGCTTTCTTT
once	TRBD1	TRBV27	TRBJ1-1	CASSSSGWDRGMNTEAFF	TGTGCCAGCAGTTCCTCGGGGTGGGACAGGGGAATGAACACTGAAGCTTTCTTT
.	.	TRBV19	TRBJ2-7	CASSIRDTYYEQYF	TGTGCCAGTAGTATTCGTGACACCTACTACGAGCAGTACTTC
.	.	TRBV4-3	TRBJ2-7	CASSQDLSPPYEQYF	TGCGCCAGCAGCCAAGATCTTAGCCCACCTTACGAGCAGTACTTC
.	.	TRBV5-1	TRBJ2-3	CASSYGGQTDTQYF	TGCGCCAGCAGCTATGGCGGGCAGACAGATACGCAGTATTTT
.	.	TRBV28	TRBJ2-7	CASTPAQGYEQYF	TGTGCCAGCACCCCGGCCCAGGGATACGAGCAGTACTTC
.	.	TRBV7-9	TRBJ2-1	CASSSPLRATPYNEQFF	TGTGCCAGCAGCTCGCCCCTCAGGGCCACCCCCTACAATGAGCAGTTCTTC
.	TRBD2	TRBV5-1	TRBJ2-2	CASSYASGVNTGELFF	TGCGCCAGCAGCTACGCTAGCGGGGTGAACACCGGGGAGCTGTTTTTT
.	TRBD1	TRBV2	TRBJ2-1	CAGDGTGTGSAYNEQFF	TGTGCCGGGGATGGGACCGGGACAGGGAGCGCCTACAATGAGCAGTTCTTC
.	.	TRBV5-8	TRBJ2-7	CASSPPEAPGSYEQYF	TGTGCCAGCAGCCCGCCCGAGGCGCCCGGGTCCTACGAGCAGTACTTC
.	TRBD1	TRBV6-1	TRBJ2-1	CACRQGWGNEQFF	TGTGCCTGTAGACAGGGGTGGGGCAATGAGCAGTTCTTC
.	TRBD2	TRBV30	TRBJ2-5	CAWSDGLAGGETQYF	TGTGCCTGGAGTGACGGGCTAGCGGGGGGAGAGACCCAGTACTTC
.	.	TRBV30	TRBJ1-2	CAWSPLYGYTF	TGTGCCTGGAGCCCACTTTATGGCTACACCTTC
.	TRBD2	TRBV2	TRBJ2-7	CASRESTGTTPYEQYF	TGTGCCAGCAGGGAGAGTACCGGGACTACCCCCTACGAGCAGTACTTC
.	TRBD1	TRBV7-2	TRBJ1-1	CASSPSQGPEAFF	TGTGCCAGCAGCCCGTCACAGGGGCCCGAAGCTTTCTTT
.	TRBD2	TRBV5-1	TRBJ2-1	CASSLGPSGNEQFF	TGCGCCAGCAGCTTGGGGCCTAGCGGCAATGAGCAGTTCTTC
.	TRBD2	TRBV11-2	TRBJ2-7	CASSSPPSGNFDEQYF	TGTGCCAGCAGCTCTCCTCCTAGCGGGAATTTTGACGAGCAGTACTTC
.	.	TRBV15	TRBJ2-7	CATSNTPGEQYF	TGTGCCACCAGCAATACGCCGGGAGAGCAGTACTTC
once	TRBD1	TRBV6-5	TRBJ1-3	CASSQDRGAGNTIYF	TGTGCCAGCAGCCAGGACAGGGGAGCTGGAAACACCATATATTTT
few	TRBD2	TRBV5-6	TRBJ2-7	CASSLAGWGEGPSHEQYF	TGTGCCAGCAGCTTGGCTGGTTGGGGGGAGGGCCCTTCGCACGAGCAGTACTTC
.	TRBD1	TRBV27	TRBJ2-3	CASSFHLQGGITDTQYF	TGTGCCAGCAGTTTCCATTTACAGGGGGGAATCACAGATACGCAGTATTTT
.	.	TRBV28	TRBJ2-7	CASSLVSGRGDYEQYF	TGTGCCAGCAGTTTAGTGTCGGGCAGGGGGGACTACGAGCAGTACTTC
once	TRBD2	TRBV29-1	TRBJ2-1	CSASRLAGFNEQFF	TGCAGCGCCAGTAGACTAGCGGGATTCAATGAGCAGTTCTTC
.	TRBD2	TRBV5-4	TRBJ2-2	CASSLASGRARIGELFF	TGTGCCAGCAGCTTGGCTAGCGGGAGAGCGAGGATCGGGGAGCTGTTTTTT
.	TRBD1	TRBV11-2	TRBJ1-1	CASSSDRGTEAFF	TGTGCCAGCAGCTCCGACAGGGGGACTGAAGCTTTCTTT
.	TRBD1	TRBV7-9	TRBJ2-5	CASSLVGTGQETQYF	TGTGCCAGCAGCTTAGTCGGGACAGGGCAAGAGACCCAGTACTTC
.	TRBD2	TRBV4-3	TRBJ2-3	CASSQRTSGRRWGGDTQYF	TGCGCCAGCAGCCAGAGGACTAGCGGGAGGAGATGGGGCGGAGATACGCAGTATTTT
.	.	TRBV13	TRBJ1-2	CASSKGPEDYGYTF	TGTGCCAGCAGCAAAGGACCGGAGGACTATGGCTACACCTTC
.	.	TRBV20-1	TRBJ2-7	CSAGPGLEQYF	TGCAGTGCGGGCCCTGGCCTCGAGCAGTACTTC
.	TRBD2	TRBV5-4	TRBJ2-6	CASSLGGRARVSGANVLTF	TGTGCCAGCAGCTTGGGGGGGAGGGCGCGGGTGAGTGGGGCCAACGTCCTGACTTTC
.	.	TRBV21-1	TRBJ2-2	CASEHGTGELFF	TGTGCCAGCGAACATGGTACCGGGGAGCTGTTTTTT
once	TRBD1	TRBV27	TRBJ2-7	CASSLARQGAYEQYF	TGTGCCAGCAGTTTAGCCCGACAGGGGGCGTACGAGCAGTACTTC